The following is a T cell receptor beta chain sequence with its context. Its antigen remains unidentified. No base quality values were provided; no much bigger clone lies one nucleotide off. This sample was taken from a study of shared clonotypes between healthy human individuals (TCRdb year 2020). Context from the whole study: The cohort comprised a couple of women and three men aged 18 to 49 years. Between about 0.85 and 9.5 billion PBMCs per donor were obtained by leukapheresis. Different laboratories and diverse techniques were used to prepare libraries and sequence TCR repertoires, to increase sequencing depth and limit assay-specific biases. For each donor, CD4 naive and CD4 memory were each run on three plates, CD8 naive on two plates, and CD8 memory on one plate. The study deeply sequenced blood TCR repertoires of roughly five healthy adults to estimate repertoire size and the extent of clonotype sharing between individuals.

Using the deep immunoSEQ assay, multiplex PCR amplified TCR CDR3 regions from genomic DNA. Extracted genomic DNA from each cell subset was spread evenly across all wells of several immunoSEQ 96-well plates, with each plate serving as a replicate. For sorted subsets, each replicate PCR was loaded with roughly 200 ng genomic DNA, equivalent to 30,000 to 35,000 T cell genomes. Purified libraries were quantified with a Qubit 3.0 fluorometer, sized on a Bioanalyzer 2100, and re-quantified with the KAPA Library Quantification kit. A separate single-read 150-cycle Illumina NextSeq 550 flow cell was used to sequence each immunoSEQ 96-well plate. Per the source publication's procedure: The immunoSEQ output contained only junctional sequences without quality scores, so filtering could not match that applied to full-length reads. Sequences were annotated with PyIR, a Python wrapper for IgBLAST v1.9, using IMGT germline references to assign V/J genes and CDR3. Reads were removed for weak V/J assignments (E-value above 1e-6), missing CDR3, stop codons, out-of-frame junctions, or ambiguous translated residues. V3J clonotypes were defined by identical inferred V gene, J gene, and CDR3 amino acid sequence. Percentage overlap between repertoires was calculated by dividing the number of shared unique clonotypes by the size of the smaller repertoire. Richness of each repertoire was evaluated using RTK rarefaction, the Chao1 estimator, and Recon v2.1 estimates of unobserved clonotypes. Generation probabilities were computed with OLGA for all TCRbeta clonotypes obtained by the gDNA method from several donors. Not all clones reach the TCRdb copy of this immuneACCESS table, which keeps in-frame sequences only. Checked studies attribute under half of the gap to unresolved V genes and leave the rest unexplained. That table is the source of V, J and clone size, and D and trimming were worked out from the DNA. Counted in this sample were some 1.5 million clones; roughly 96% of them appeared once. The ten largest make up 0.95% to 1.5% of the sample.

General study outcomes and caveats: Pairwise subsampling indicated that sequencing depth was expected to affect the degree of clonotype sharing among donors. The small number of donors limited the genetic and exposure-history diversity represented. Naive subsets generally had larger estimated clonotype richness than memory subsets did. Sampling was limited to blood, and TCR repertoires in tissue likely differ from TCR repertoires in blood. Incomplete sequencing was indicated by rarefaction of sorted-subset datasets, despite the large sequencing depth. Higher generation probabilities were observed for clonotypes shared by all four sorted-subset donors than for non-shared clonotypes. Across a handful of donors, about 5% of naive CD4, roughly 3.3% of naive CD8, 2% to 2.5% of memory CD4, and 0.4% of memory CD8 clonotypes were shared.

The donors were healthy, HIV-negative adults who had no recently reported acute infections or vaccinations. All donors were Caucasian adults living in Nashville, Tennessee, USA. CD4+ T cells were enriched by magnetic negative selection; naive cells were then positively selected on CD45RA, and the negative fraction formed the memory subset. Blood was obtained by leukapheresis, after which PBMCs were separated by Ficoll-Histopaque density gradient centrifugation and cryopreserved in liquid nitrogen vapor phase. Analytical flow cytometry was used to check the purity and quantity of each magnetically sorted T cell population. Genomic DNA was isolated from each sorted fraction and quantified by UV absorbance on a Nanodrop 2000c. The source is a man in his thirties or forties in good health. Specimen: naive CD4+ T cells sorted from blood. The label giving this sample's cell subset or site can be read as: CD45RA+ positively selected.

The DNA sequence reads TGCGCCAGCCGCCCCAGGGCCACCTCGGCAATGAACACTGAAGCTTTCTTT. This sequence encodes CASRPRATSAMNTEAFF. The V gene is TRBV10-2 and the J gene is TRBJ1-1, with TRBD1 as a weak D call on 5 bases. The CDR3, cysteine through phenylalanine, is 17 amino acids long. Solely the CDR3 DNA is kept, with 51 bases framed from the first base. V and J lose 8 bases and 0 bases, and a span of 22 bases separates them. CDR1 and CDR2 are drawn from the germline V gene: WSHSY, SAAADI.